A few counts support the clone carrying this TCR beta chain. J was trimmed by 1 base and V by 3 bases; bases with no gene match: 2. Germline V gene sequence: CDR1 SGHDN, CDR2 FVKESK. The CDR3 sequence is 14 residues long. This sample is part of a study of T cells after yellow fever vaccination. Study as a whole: SMART-Seq v4 Ultra Low Input prepared the low-cell-number fractions.

Each CDR3 protein gets one entry after TCRdb re-called the 5' RACE reads with MiXCR. This repertoire shows more than 250,000 distinct CDR3 sequences, around 7.3% found once; its top ten account for 15% to 20%. The sample in question was PBMCs, obtained about 41 days after the first yellow fever vaccination. The rearrangement joins TRBV14 to TRBJ2-5; 7 bases match TRBD1. This receptor was obtained from a young man who received the YFV17D yellow fever vaccine. The CDR3 nucleotides read TGTGCCAGCAGCCAGAGACAGGGCCAAGAGACCCAGTACTTC. It specifies CASSQRQGQETQYF.